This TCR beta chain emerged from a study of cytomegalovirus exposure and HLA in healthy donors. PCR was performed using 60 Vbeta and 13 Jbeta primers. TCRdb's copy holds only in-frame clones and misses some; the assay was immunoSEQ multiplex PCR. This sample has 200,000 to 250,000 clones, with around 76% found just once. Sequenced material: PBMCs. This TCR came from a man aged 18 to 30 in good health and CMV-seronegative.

The chain's CDR3 is CASGSTTDTQYF. The CDR3 DNA is TGTGCCAGCGGGAGCACCACAGATACGCAGTATTTT. J is TRBJ2-3 and V is TRBV6-5; the D gene is possibly TRBD2 (5 bases). This CDR3 contains 12 residues. V lost 8 bases and J 2 bases, leaving 8 bases between the germline ends. The germline V gene encodes CDR1 MNHEY and CDR2 SVGAGI.